This is a list of T cell receptor beta chains from one sample in a study of blood T cell repertoires in COVID-19. Method: immunoSEQ multiplex PCR; TCRdb's copy keeps in-frame clones and lacks some. Of about 200,000 clones listed, roughly 80% are singletons. The sequencing sample was made of peripheral blood. The receptors come from a man aged 60-69 years with COVID-19, enrolled during active disease. The CDR3 runs from the conserved cysteine through the conserved F or W.

j_call,v_call,cdr3_length,cdr3_aa
TRBJ2-7,TRBV19,13,CASSPGLIGEQYF
TRBJ2-3,TRBV7-9,14,CASSLGEHSDTQYF
TRBJ1-6,TRBV5-1,15,CASSGRTGRDSPLHF
TRBJ2-5,TRBV21-1,14,CASSYRTGEETQYF
TRBJ2-6,TRBV18,18,CASSPEGQGASGANVLTF
TRBJ1-4,TRBV7-2,15,CASSFTGTPNEKLFF
TRBJ2-1,TRBV12-5,14,CASGSDRPYNEQFF
TRBJ2-1,TRBV6-1,18,CASSEARFPGVSYNEQFF
TRBJ1-1,TRBV6-6,15,CASSREQGGFLGAFF
TRBJ2-7,TRBV18,13,CASSPPSSYEQYF
TRBJ1-3,TRBV10-2,15,CASGEGSLSGNTIYF
TRBJ1-1,TRBV28,14,CASSLGQGVLLWGF
TRBJ1-6,TRBV6-2/TRBV6-3,18,CASSYRTGFSSYNSPLHF
TRBJ2-5,TRBV5-1,11,CASRSQETQYF
TRBJ1-2,TRBV10-3,13,CAISESGGQGYTF
TRBJ1-2,TRBV2,14,CASSYDRASYGYTF
TRBJ1-2,TRBV19,16,CASSSPGQGARDGYTF
TRBJ1-1,TRBV6-5,13,CACRRRSNTEAFF
TRBJ1-5,TRBV5-8,14,CASSLQGSNQPQHF
TRBJ1-2,TRBV14,14,CASSPAGINYGYTF
TRBJ2-5,TRBV10-1,13,CASSDQGKETQYF
TRBJ1-6,TRBV27,15,CASRPTAGVNSPLHF
TRBJ1-2,TRBV18,13,CASSPGQTDGYTF
TRBJ1-2,TRBV4-3,15,CASSQELSGGYGYTF
TRBJ2-3,TRBV2,15,CASRILAGTTDTQYF
TRBJ2-2,TRBV27,18,CASSLLTSGRGKSGELFF
TRBJ2-1,TRBV24-1,13,CATRTQGDNEQFF
TRBJ1-1,TRBV5-1,13,CASSLIRGAEAFF
TRBJ2-7,TRBV19,16,CASSIDPLAGMNEQYF
TRBJ2-3,TRBV5-4,15,CASSIRDRGWDTQYF
TRBJ2-1,TRBV9,17,CASSALALGGSSNEQFF
TRBJ1-5,TRBV6-2/TRBV6-3,16,CASSPLSRADNQPQHF